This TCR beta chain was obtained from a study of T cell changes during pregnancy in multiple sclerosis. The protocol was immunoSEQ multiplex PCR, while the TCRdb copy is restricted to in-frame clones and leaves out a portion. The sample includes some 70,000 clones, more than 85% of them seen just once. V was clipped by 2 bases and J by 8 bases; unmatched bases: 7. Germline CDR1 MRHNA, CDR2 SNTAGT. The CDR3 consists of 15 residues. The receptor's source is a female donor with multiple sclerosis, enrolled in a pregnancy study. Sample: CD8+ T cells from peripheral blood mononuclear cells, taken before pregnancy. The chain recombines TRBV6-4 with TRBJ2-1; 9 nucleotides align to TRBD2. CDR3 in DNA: TGTGCCAGCAGTGACCAGGGCGGGGGGGCGTATGAGCAGTTCTTC. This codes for CASSDQGGGAYEQFF.